By sample share, the clone carrying this TCR beta chain is medium-sized. 400 to 550 ng RNA was reverse transcribed with alpha and beta constant-region primers. Alpha and beta chain libraries were made separately by chain-specific third strand synthesis with multiplexing indices. TCRdb reprocessed the 5' RACE reads via MiXCR and lists one record per CDR3 protein. The sample yields about 3,300 distinct CDR3 sequences, about a fifth seen once. This sample is drawn from a study of HIV-infected patients and healthy controls. All unsorted peripheral T cells were captured because whole blood was used without fractionation. In germline, CDR1 is LNHDA, CDR2 SQIVND (reference sequence). This CDR3 has 15 amino acids. V dropped 6 bases and J dropped 6; count of bases not matched to a gene: 11.

The chain has TRBV19 and TRBJ1-5; 7 positions agree with TRBD1. This clonotype originated in an adult with HIV infection. This specimen consisted of blood, obtained before antiretroviral therapy. CDR3 sequence (DNA): TGTGCCAGTAGCCTAGGGGGACAGTTCCGTCAGCCCCAGCATTTT. It is translated as CASSLGGQFRQPQHF.